The 23 T cell receptor beta chains below were found in one sample sequenced in a study of blood T cell repertoires in COVID-19. Clones were read by immunoSEQ multiplex PCR, and TCRdb kept only the in-frame ones, dropping some. The sample gives a few hundred thousand clones, approximately 88% of which show up once; 9% to 9.5% is in the top ten. The sample taken for sequencing was peripheral blood. Receptors were obtained from a man younger than 35 with active or convalescent COVID-19.

V is TRBV5-1 and J is TRBJ2-3; 13 bases line up with TRBD2. CDR1 and CDR2 from the germline V gene are SGHRS and YFSETQ. Unmatched junction bases numbered 5, after V lost 4 bases and J lost 6 bases. The CDR3 loop spans 15 amino acids. The CDR3 is CASSETSGGADTQYF. CDR3 in DNA: TGCGCCAGCAGCGAAACTAGCGGGGGGGCCGATACGCAGTATTTT. The entire variable domain, with the rest obtained from reference TRBV5-1 and TRBJ2-3, is as follows: KAGVTQTPRYLIKTRGQQVTLSCSPISGHRSVSWYQQTPGQGLQFLFEYFSETQRNKGNFPGRFSGRQFSNSRSEMNVSTLELGDSALYLCASSETSGGADTQYFGPGTRLTVL.

The V gene is TRBV19, the J gene TRBJ2-1, with 9 nucleotides matching TRBD2. V shed 0 bases, J shed 8 bases, and the junction held 11 bases outside the gene matches. CDR1 is LNHDA, CDR2 SQIVND, per germline (reference sequence). The length of the CDR3 is 17 residues. CDR3 sequence reads: CASSIDSGGGGVDEQFF. In DNA, the CDR3 is TGTGCCAGTAGTATAGATTCTGGAGGCGGGGGGGTGGATGAGCAGTTCTTC.

The chain has TRBV15 and TRBJ1-3; TRBD1 matches at 8 bases. The CDR3 loop spans 18 amino acids. In germline, CDR1 is LNHNV, CDR2 YYDKDF (reference sequence). V was clipped by 0 bases and J by 13 bases; unmatched bases: 20. The CDR3 is CATSRDNFPGQENLRIYF. As DNA, the CDR3 is TGTGCCACCAGCAGAGATAACTTTCCGGGACAGGAGAACCTTAGGATATATTTT.

DNA for the CDR3: TGTGCCAGCAGCCCTGGGGCGCTCAGCTCCTACGAGCAGTACTTC. It translates to CASSPGALSSYEQYF. The chain employs TRBV4-2 and TRBJ2-7; D possibly corresponds to TRBD1 (5 bases). Germline loops: CDR1 LGHNA, CDR2 YNFKEQ. The CDR3 length is 15 residues. Trimming pared 4 bases from V and 0 bases from J, leaving 13 bases between.

This chain uses TRBV15 with TRBJ2-3; TRBD2 is a possible D gene (6 bases). CDR3 length: 13 amino acids. Germline CDR1 is LNHNV and CDR2 is YYDKDF (reference sequence). Trimming took off 8 bases at V and 3 bases at J, with 12 bases between the two ends. CDR3 nucleotide sequence: TGTGCCACCCGGGCTGGAGGGACAGATACGCAGTATTTT. Its protein is CATRAGGTDTQYF. Full variable domain (missing parts from reference TRBV15 and TRBJ2-3): DAMVIQNPRYQVTQFGKPVTLSCSQTLNHNVMYWYQQKSSQAPKLLFHYYDKDFNNEADTPDNFQSRRPNTSFCFLDIRSPGLGDTAMYLCATRAGGTDTQYFGPGTRLTVL.

This clone was counted once. This chain uses TRBV10-3 with TRBJ2-7; D uncertain. V was shortened by 2 bases and J by 0 bases, with 8 bases between the two germline ends. Germline CDR1 and CDR2: ENHRY and SYGVKD. The CDR3 contains 14 residues. CDR3 sequence: CAISELSSSYEQYF. CDR3 sequence (DNA): TGTGCCATCAGTGAGCTTTCGAGCTCCTACGAGCAGTACTTC.

The rearrangement joins TRBV29-1 to TRBJ1-2; 8 bases are shared with TRBD1. V was pared by 7 bases and J by 7 bases, with 8 bases of the junction left unmatched. CDR3 length equals 12 residues. Germline V gives CDR1 SQVTM, CDR2 ANQGSEA. Here the CDR3 DNA reads TGCAGCGCCCCGGACAGGGTGGGTGGCTACACCTTC. Its protein is CSAPDRVGGYTF.

The chain combines TRBV10-3 with TRBJ2-7; weak D call: TRBD1 (5 bases). Germline CDR1 and CDR2: ENHRY and SYGVKD. There are 18 residues in the CDR3. Between the trimmed V and J ends, which lost 3 bases and 1 base, there was a span of 22 bases. CDR3 sequence: CAISDIPDSALRSYEQYF. The CDR3 DNA follows: TGTGCCATCAGTGATATCCCCGACAGCGCCCTTAGGTCCTACGAGCAGTACTTC.

The chain combines TRBV5-6 with TRBJ2-7, with a possible D match to TRBD1 (6 bases). CDR1 is SGHDT, CDR2 YYEEEE, per germline. The CDR3 loop spans 16 amino acids. Trimming took off 0 bases at V and 4 bases at J, with 17 bases between the two ends. This CDR3 reads CASSLAVRLGAYEQYF. Here the CDR3 DNA reads TGTGCCAGCAGCTTGGCCGTTCGTCTGGGGGCGTACGAGCAGTACTTC. Supplemented by reference TRBV5-6 and TRBJ2-7, the full variable domain reads DAGVTQSPTHLIKTRGQQVTLRCSPKSGHDTVSWYQQALGQGPQFIFQYYEEEERQRGNFPDRFSGHQFPNYSSELNVNALLLGDSALYLCASSLAVRLGAYEQYFGPGTRLTVT.

The V call is TRBV4-3, the J call TRBJ2-2, with 16 nucleotides matching TRBD2. The germline V gene encodes CDR1 LGHNA and CDR2 YSLEER. V trimming: 0 bases; J trimming: 6 bases; junction bases outside the gene matches: 10. This CDR3 contains 20 residues. CDR3 amino acids: CASSQDPAGTSGGAPGELFF. The CDR3 coding sequence is TGCGCCAGCAGCCAAGATCCGGCAGGGACTAGCGGGGGGGCCCCCGGGGAGCTGTTTTTT.

Turning to this clone: Its ends do not fully match the called genes, so a read error is possible. The chain joins TRBV10-3 to TRBJ2-7; 9 bases line up with TRBD2. Germline values: CDR1 ENHRY, CDR2 SYGVKD. The CDR3 totals 15 residues. The CDR3 region has the DNA TGTGCCATCAGTGGAGCCGGGACTAGCTCCTTCGAGCAGTACTTC. It yields the protein CAISGAGTSSFEQYF.

This clone appeared a single time. The CDR3 spells CASSIDPWTGPNQPQHF. The DNA for the CDR3 is TGTGCCAGTAGTATAGATCCCTGGACAGGCCCTAATCAGCCCCAGCATTTT. J is TRBJ1-5 and V is TRBV19, with 7 bases lining up with TRBD1. Trimming cost V 0 bases and J 4 bases; bases outside gene matches: 9. Germline CDR1 is LNHDA and CDR2 is SQIVND (reference sequence). CDR3 length equals 17 residues.

Here the CDR3 reads CATSDPGTSGGADTQYF. The CDR3 DNA reads TGTGCCACCAGTGACCCCGGGACTAGCGGGGGCGCAGATACGCAGTATTTT. The chain links TRBV24-1 to TRBJ2-3, with 14 bases lining up with TRBD2. The CDR3 sequence is 17 residues long. Germline values: CDR1 KGHDR, CDR2 SFDVKD. The junction had 6 bases not matched to a gene; V was cut back by 4 bases and J by 4 bases.

The rearrangement joins TRBV6-5 to TRBJ2-2, with a tentative D call TRBD1 (5 bases). V lost 6 bases to trimming and J lost 6 bases, with 17 bases between them. Germline lookup yields CDR1 MNHEY and CDR2 SVGAGI. The CDR3 has 15 residues. CDR3 region: CASSHLAGLAGELFF. CDR3 bases: TGTGCCAGCAGCCATCTTGCAGGGTTGGCCGGGGAGCTGTTTTTT.

V is TRBV5-1 and J is TRBJ2-7, with TRBD2 as a possible D gene (6 bases). CDR1 is SGHRS and CDR2 is YFSETQ in the germline V gene. Trimming took off 4 bases at V and 0 bases at J, with 11 bases between the two ends. This CDR3 spans 14 amino acids. The CDR3 reads CASSHPSDSYEQYF. The CDR3 DNA reads TGCGCCAGCAGCCACCCTAGCGACTCCTACGAGCAGTACTTC.

V and J are TRBV18 and TRBJ2-1; weak D call: TRBD2 (6 bases). This CDR3 is 21 amino acids long. Germline V CDR1 and CDR2: KGHSH, LQKENI. V was trimmed by 8 bases and J by 0 bases, leaving 32 bases between them. CDR3 protein: CASPLSSAALSGDSSYNEQFF. The CDR3 DNA is TGTGCCAGCCCCCTTTCCTCGGCGGCCCTCTCGGGAGATAGCTCCTACAATGAGCAGTTCTTC.

The chain carries TRBV5-1 and TRBJ1-5, with TRBD1 as a possible D gene (6 bases). Germline values: CDR1 SGHRS, CDR2 YFSETQ. This CDR3 contains 15 residues. V lost 4 bases and J 5 bases, leaving 16 bases between the germline ends. CDR3 nucleotide sequence: TGCGCCAGCAGCCCTCTCCAGGGGAATCATCAGCCCCAGCATTTT. As protein: CASSPLQGNHQPQHF.

The V gene is TRBV18, the J gene TRBJ2-7, with D maybe TRBD1 (6 bases). Germline-derived CDR1 and CDR2 are KGHSH and LQKENI. Trimming removed 2 bases at V and 3 bases at J, with 17 bases between. The CDR3 totals 16 residues. The CDR3 sequence is CASSPGSFSGDYEQYF. The CDR3 bases are TGTGCCAGCTCACCAGGATCATTTTCAGGGGACTACGAGCAGTACTTC. Together with reference TRBV18 and TRBJ2-7, the CDR3 gives the full variable domain: NAGVMQNPRHLVRRRGQEARLRCSPMKGHSHVYWYRQLPEEGLKFMVYLQKENIIDESGMPKERFSAEFPKEGPSILRIQQVVRGDSAAYFCASSPGSFSGDYEQYFGPGTRLTVT.

V usage is TRBV19 and J usage is TRBJ1-1, with 7 bases fitting TRBD1. With V trimmed by 3 bases and J by 4 bases, 2 bases remained unmatched. The germline gives CDR1 LNHDA, CDR2 SQIVND (reference sequence). The CDR3 sequence is 13 residues long. The CDR3 DNA follows: TGTGCCAGTAGTATCCGGACAGGCACTGAAGCTTTCTTT. It yields the protein CASSIRTGTEAFF.

The chain is built from TRBV6-5 and TRBJ2-1, with 7 positions matching TRBD2. The CDR3 length is 15 residues. Germline values: CDR1 MNHEY, CDR2 SVGAGI. With 2 bases clipped from V and 6 bases from J, the junction kept 7 bases outside the gene matches. The CDR3 loop is CASSYTGGGPNEQFF. As DNA, the CDR3 is TGTGCCAGCAGTTACACGGGAGGTGGTCCCAATGAGCAGTTCTTC.

The CDR3 sequence: CASSVGGGLNNEQFF. The CDR3 bases are TGTGCCAGCAGCGTAGGCGGGGGCCTCAACAATGAGCAGTTCTTC. J is TRBJ2-1 and V is TRBV9; D is possibly TRBD2 (7 bases). CDR1 and CDR2 (germline): SGDLS, YYNGEE. The V end was cut by 0 bases, the J end by 5 bases, with 12 bases between. This CDR3 contains 15 residues.

The genes are TRBV11-2 and TRBJ1-2, with D perhaps matching TRBD1 (5 bases). The CDR3 consists of 13 residues. V shed 4 bases and J shed 4 bases, with 10 bases lying between them. Germline V gene sequence: CDR1 SGHAT, CDR2 FQNNGV. In DNA, the CDR3 is TGTGCCAGCAGCTCTACAGGTCCCTATGGCTACACCTTC. Its protein is CASSSTGPYGYTF. Full variable domain (outside the CDR3, taken from reference TRBV11-2 and TRBJ1-2): EAGVAQSPRYKIIEKRQSVAFWCNPISGHATLYWYQQILGQGPKLLIQFQNNGVVDDSQLPKDRFSAERLKGVDSTLKIQPAKLEDSAVYLCASSSTGPYGYTFGSGTRLTVV.

The genes are TRBV10-3 and TRBJ2-1; 10 positions match TRBD2. The CDR3 totals 16 residues. Germline V gene data show CDR1 as ENHRY and CDR2 as SYGVKD. V shed 4 bases and J 4 bases; nucleotides not matched to a gene: 7. The CDR3 protein is CAISGGGLAAYNEQFF. In nucleotides, the CDR3 is TGTGCCATCAGTGGGGGAGGACTAGCGGCTTACAATGAGCAGTTCTTC.